This T cell receptor beta chain was captured in a study of blood T cell repertoires in COVID-19. Study-level information: Samples of COVID-19 (acute and convalescent) were obtained from the United States, Italy and Spain. Sources were T cells, B-cell-depleted T cells, or PBMCs; the material itself was cDNA or gDNA.

Germline V gene data show CDR1 as SEHNR and CDR2 as FQNEAQ (reference sequence). The J segment lost 3 bases and the V segment lost 5 bases, leaving 9 bases of the junction unmatched. The CDR3 extends over 15 amino acids. Original methodology: It was from reference gene primer amplification that nucleated cell counts were estimated. This table comes from immunoSEQ multiplex PCR, and its TCRdb copy is limited to in-frame clones, with some not included. V, J and clone size are those of that table, while D and trimming were read from the DNA. The table shows 310,000 or so clones, with around 85% occurring only once.

This TCR came from a woman in her twenties or thirties who had recovered from COVID-19. J is TRBJ1-1 and V is TRBV7-9, with 7 bases aligning to TRBD1. The sequenced sample consisted of peripheral blood. The chain's CDR3 is CASSPVQGWDTEAFF. CDR3 DNA: TGTGCCAGCAGCCCGGTACAGGGGTGGGACACTGAAGCTTTCTTT.